A single sample is the source of the 21 T cell receptor beta chains below, sequenced in a study of beta chain features in type 1 diabetes. Of the isolated RNA, all was reverse transcribed, and so the sequenced material was expressed TCRB transcripts. Generated by immunoSEQ multiplex PCR, the TCRdb table keeps only in-frame clones and is missing some. The repertoire holds about 320,000 clones, with 14% as singletons. Sequencing was performed on central memory CD4+ T cells from blood. All receptors come from a man aged 30-40 years in good health.

This clone showed up just a few times. The J gene is TRBJ1-1, the V gene TRBV29-1; no firm D call. Per germline, CDR1 SQVTM and CDR2 ANQGSEA. This CDR3 contains 12 residues. V was pared by 4 bases and J by 5 bases, with 11 bases between. The CDR3 here is CSVVGYVTEAFF. The CDR3 DNA is TGCAGCGTTGTGGGGTACGTTACTGAAGCTTTCTTT. Full variable domain (rest looked up from reference TRBV29-1 and TRBJ1-1): SAVISQKPSRDICQRGTSLTIQCQVDSQVTMMFWYRQQPGQSLTLIATANQGSEATYESGFVIDKFPISRPNLTFSTLTVSNMSPEDSSIYLCSVVGYVTEAFFGQGTRLTVV.

The genes are TRBV28 and TRBJ2-3; 11 bases are shared with TRBD2. V trimming: 6 bases; J trimming: 3 bases; junction bases outside the gene matches: 5. Germline-derived CDR1 and CDR2 are MDHEN and SYDVKM. The CDR3 runs 15 residues. CDR3 sequence reads: CASSLAGGPTDTQYF. The CDR3 DNA is TGTGCCAGCAGCTTAGCGGGGGGGCCGACAGATACGCAGTATTTT.

The chain uses TRBV5-5 and TRBJ2-7, with D possibly called TRBD1 or TRBD2 (5 bases each). The germline V and J ends were trimmed by 7 bases and 3 bases, with 17 bases remaining between them. This CDR3 region has 14 residues. Germline V gene lookup returns CDR1 SGHKS and CDR2 YYEKEE (reference sequence). CDR3 amino acids: CASAFGGTLYEQYF. CDR3 nucleotide sequence: TGTGCCAGCGCGTTTGGGGGTACTCTCTACGAGCAGTACTTC.

A few counts support this clone. CDR3 amino acids: CASNTPKGARSGNTIYF. The CDR3 nucleotides are TGTGCCAGCAACACCCCTAAGGGGGCCCGCTCTGGAAACACCATATATTTT. The V gene is TRBV28, the J gene TRBJ1-3, with 7 positions matching TRBD1. CDR1 is MDHEN and CDR2 is SYDVKM in the germline V gene. CDR3 length equals 17 residues. V lost 7 bases, J lost 0 bases, and 12 bases stayed unmatched.

This chain links TRBV18 with TRBJ2-2; unclear D gene. This CDR3 has 14 amino acids. Per the germline V gene, CDR1 is KGHSH and CDR2 is LQKENI. V lost 0 bases and J 1 base, leaving 3 bases between the germline ends. CDR3 sequence reads: CASSPPQNTGELFF. The CDR3, as DNA: TGTGCCAGCTCACCACCCCAGAACACCGGGGAGCTGTTTTTT.

This clone was counted a few times. V is TRBV7-3 and J is TRBJ2-5; D unclear. This CDR3 spans 12 amino acids. Germline assignment: CDR1 SGHTA and CDR2 FQGTGA. Trimming removed 4 bases at V and 14 bases at J, with 17 bases between. The CDR3 sequence is CASSYPPPTDYF. The CDR3 DNA reads as TGTGCCAGCAGCTACCCGCCCCCGACGGACTACTTC.

The sample holds a few counts of this clone. The chain has TRBV6-6 and TRBJ1-1; 12 bases line up with TRBD1. V dropped 2 bases and J dropped 4; count of bases not matched to a gene: 2. Germline assignment: CDR1 MNHNY and CDR2 SVGAGI (reference sequence). This CDR3 region has 15 residues. The CDR3 is CASSYGTGGVTEAFF. The CDR3 DNA sequence: TGTGCCAGCAGTTACGGGACAGGGGGCGTCACTGAAGCTTTCTTT.

The chain recombines TRBV19 with TRBJ1-1, with D maybe TRBD1 (5 bases). CDR3 length: 15 amino acids. Germline V gene data show CDR1 as LNHDA and CDR2 as SQIVND (reference sequence). The V end was cut by 5 bases, the J end by 4 bases, with 17 bases between. The CDR3 sequence is CASSSQEVWGTEAFF. In DNA, the CDR3 is TGTGCCAGTAGTTCACAGGAGGTCTGGGGCACTGAAGCTTTCTTT.

The J gene is TRBJ2-3, the V gene TRBV18; D is perhaps TRBD1 (6 bases). Germline V gives CDR1 KGHSH, CDR2 LQKENI. This CDR3 is 17 amino acids long. V lost 3 bases, J lost 4 bases, and 20 bases lay in between. The CDR3 DNA reads TGTGCCAGCTCACCGCCAAGGGGGAGCGCCCAGTCAGATACGCAGTATTTT. This translates into CASSPPRGSAQSDTQYF.

The V gene is TRBV2, the J gene TRBJ1-5; 7 nucleotides line up with TRBD1. The V gene end was trimmed by 7 bases and the J gene end by 6 bases; junction bases not matched to a gene: 6. Germline V gene sequence: CDR1 SNHLY, CDR2 FYNNEI. The CDR3 contains 13 residues. DNA of the CDR3: TGTGCCAGCAACTTGGGACAGAGTCAGCCCCAGCATTTT. As protein: CASNLGQSQPQHF. The whole variable domain, remainder taken from reference TRBV2 and TRBJ1-5, is EPEVTQTPSHQVTQMGQEVILRCVPISNHLYFYWYRQILGQKVEFLVSFYNNEISEKSEIFDDQFSVERPDGSNFTLKIRSTKLEDSAMYFCASNLGQSQPQHFGDGTRLSIL.

The gene calls are TRBV27 and TRBJ2-5; the match to TRBD1 covers 7 bases. CDR3 length: 14 residues. Germline V gene data show CDR1 as MNHEY and CDR2 as SMNVEV (reference sequence). Losses at the gene ends were 6 bases for V and 4 bases for J; bases not matched to a gene: 8. The CDR3 DNA reads as TGTGCCAGCAGAAGTCGACAGGGAAGAGAGACCCAGTACTTC. It encodes CASRSRQGRETQYF.

The V and J genes are TRBV10-3 and TRBJ2-2; 15 positions match TRBD2. V shed 5 bases and J 6 bases; nucleotides not matched to a gene: 1. Per germline, CDR1 ENHRY and CDR2 SYGVKD. There are 15 residues in the CDR3. DNA for the CDR3: TGTGCCATCAGTTGGACTAGCGGGGGGGCCGGGGAGCTGTTTTTT. Its translation: CAISWTSGGAGELFF.

The gene calls are TRBV18 and TRBJ2-2; 13 nucleotides match TRBD2. The trim removed 3 bases at V and 3 bases at J, leaving 1 base unmatched. This CDR3 has 16 residues. Germline loops: CDR1 KGHSH, CDR2 LQKENI. CDR3 protein: CASSPGLAGDTGELFF. The CDR3, as DNA: TGTGCCAGCTCACCCGGACTAGCGGGAGACACCGGGGAGCTGTTTTTT.

This clone has just a few counts. The J gene is TRBJ2-3, the V gene TRBV5-1; D might be TRBD1 or TRBD2, each matching 5 bases. This CDR3 contains 13 residues. Germline CDR1 is SGHRS and CDR2 is YFSETQ. The V end was cut by 0 bases, the J end by 4 bases, with 6 bases between. CDR3 amino acids: CASSLGGADTQYF. CDR3 bases: TGCGCCAGCAGCTTGGGAGGGGCAGATACGCAGTATTTT.

This clone was seen a few times. The chain has TRBV11-3 and TRBJ2-7; D might be TRBD2 (6 bases). The CDR3 has 13 residues. Trimming removed 2 bases at V and 9 bases at J, with 14 bases between. Germline V lookup: CDR1 SGHNT, CDR2 YENEEA. The CDR3 sequence: CASSLFSGAGQYF. As DNA, the CDR3 is TGTGCCAGCAGCTTATTCAGCGGAGCGGGGCAGTACTTC.

The genes are TRBV4-3 and TRBJ2-7; 10 positions match TRBD2. Germline V gene lookup returns CDR1 LGHNA and CDR2 YSLEER. CDR3 length: 14 residues. With V trimmed by 4 bases and J by 4 bases, 4 bases remained unmatched. CDR3 sequence (DNA): TGCGCCAGCAGCCCCTTAGCGGGGGGTTACGAGCAGTACTTC. The encoded protein is CASSPLAGGYEQYF.

This rearrangement joins TRBV2 to TRBJ1-5; D uncertain. Germline V gene lookup returns CDR1 SNHLY and CDR2 FYNNEI. V was cut by 7 bases and J by 4 bases, with 14 bases left in between. This CDR3 has 14 amino acids. CDR3 amino acids: CASTATRGNQPQHF. CDR3 DNA sequence: TGTGCCAGCACCGCAACCCGGGGAAATCAGCCCCAGCATTTT.

The CDR3 spells CASSLAGGGLGETQYF. The CDR3 nucleotides are TGTGCCAGCAGCTTGGCCGGCGGGGGATTAGGCGAGACCCAGTACTTC. The chain is built from TRBV5-6 and TRBJ2-5; 7 nucleotides align to TRBD2. After removal of 0 bases from V and 5 bases from J, the junction contained 10 bases not matched to a gene. This CDR3 has 16 amino acids. Germline V gene sequence: CDR1 SGHDT, CDR2 YYEEEE.

This CDR3 reads CASSPGVANTEAFF. The CDR3 coding sequence is TGCGCCAGCAGCCCTGGAGTGGCGAACACTGAAGCTTTCTTT. The rearrangement uses TRBV4-3 and TRBJ1-1; D remains ambiguous. The CDR3 contains 14 residues. Germline loops: CDR1 LGHNA, CDR2 YSLEER. With 4 bases removed from V and 1 base from J, the gap between germline ends came to 10 bases.

This clone occurred a few times. The J gene is TRBJ2-7, the V gene TRBV9, with unresolved D. The CDR3 consists of 11 residues. Germline V lookup: CDR1 SGDLS, CDR2 YYNGEE. V gave up 3 bases and J gave up 9 bases, with 10 bases separating them. The CDR3 reads CASSERASQYV. The CDR3 DNA sequence: TGTGCCAGCAGCGAACGGGCATCGCAGTACGTC.

CDR3: CASSLGGTNYGYTF. The CDR3 coding sequence is TGCGCCAGCAGCTTGGGCGGAACTAACTATGGCTACACCTTC. V and J are TRBV5-1 and TRBJ1-2; D gene uncertain. The germline CDR1 and CDR2 sequences are SGHRS and YFSETQ. The CDR3 spans 14 residues. V lost 0 bases and J 0 bases, leaving 6 bases between the germline ends.